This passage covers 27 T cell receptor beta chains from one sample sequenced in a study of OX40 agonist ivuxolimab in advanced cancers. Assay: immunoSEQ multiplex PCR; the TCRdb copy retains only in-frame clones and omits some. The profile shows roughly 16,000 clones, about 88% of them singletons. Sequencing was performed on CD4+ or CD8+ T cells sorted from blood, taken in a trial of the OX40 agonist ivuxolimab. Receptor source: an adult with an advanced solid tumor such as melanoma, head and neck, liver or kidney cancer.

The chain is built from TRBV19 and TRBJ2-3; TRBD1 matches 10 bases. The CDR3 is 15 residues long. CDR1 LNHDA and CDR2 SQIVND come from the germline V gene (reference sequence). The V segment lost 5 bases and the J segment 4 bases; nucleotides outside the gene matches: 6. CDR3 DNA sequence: TGTGCCAGTAGTGTGGACAGGGGGGTCCCAGATACGCAGTATTTT. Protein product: CASSVDRGVPDTQYF.

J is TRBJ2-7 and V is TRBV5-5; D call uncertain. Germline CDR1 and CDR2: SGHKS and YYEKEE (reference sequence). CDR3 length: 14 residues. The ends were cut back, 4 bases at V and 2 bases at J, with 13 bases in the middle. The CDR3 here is CASSLPQATYEQYF. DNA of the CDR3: TGTGCCAGCAGCCTCCCCCAGGCGACCTACGAGCAGTACTTC. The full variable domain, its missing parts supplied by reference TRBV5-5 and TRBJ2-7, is DAGVTQSPTHLIKTRGQQVTLRCSPISGHKSVSWYQQVLGQGPQFIFQYYEKEERGRGNFPDRFSARQFPNYSSELNVNALLLGDSALYLCASSLPQATYEQYFGPGTRLTVT.

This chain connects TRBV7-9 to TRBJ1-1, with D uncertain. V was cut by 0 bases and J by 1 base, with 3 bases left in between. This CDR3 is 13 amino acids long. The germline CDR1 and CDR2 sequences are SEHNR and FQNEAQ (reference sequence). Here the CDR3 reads CASSLAENTEAFF. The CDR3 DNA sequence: TGTGCCAGCAGCTTAGCCGAGAACACTGAAGCTTTCTTT.

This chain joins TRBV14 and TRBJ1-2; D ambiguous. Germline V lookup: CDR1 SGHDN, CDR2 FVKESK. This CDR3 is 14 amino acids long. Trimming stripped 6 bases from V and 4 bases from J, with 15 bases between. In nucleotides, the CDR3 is TGTGCCAGCAGACCCCAAGAGGGAATCTATGGCTACACCTTC. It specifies CASRPQEGIYGYTF.

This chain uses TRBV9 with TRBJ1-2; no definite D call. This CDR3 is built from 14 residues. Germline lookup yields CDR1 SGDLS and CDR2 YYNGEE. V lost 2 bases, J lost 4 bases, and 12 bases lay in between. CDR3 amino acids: CASSVLSNTYGYTF. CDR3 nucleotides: TGTGCCAGCAGCGTGCTATCAAATACCTATGGCTACACCTTC.

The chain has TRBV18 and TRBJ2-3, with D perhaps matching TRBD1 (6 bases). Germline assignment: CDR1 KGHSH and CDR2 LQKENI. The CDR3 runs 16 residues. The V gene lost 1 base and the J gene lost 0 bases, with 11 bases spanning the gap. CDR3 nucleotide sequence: TGTGCCAGCTCACCACTGGGCAGGGGCAGCACAGATACGCAGTATTTT. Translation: CASSPLGRGSTDTQYF.

The CDR3 is CASSLAPQGNTEAFF. The CDR3 bases are TGTGCCAGCAGCTTAGCTCCACAGGGAAACACTGAAGCTTTCTTT. The gene calls are TRBV7-6 and TRBJ1-1; a weak D match, TRBD1 (6 bases). The V and J ends lost 0 bases and 2 bases respectively, with 10 bases between them. Germline V gene data show CDR1 as SGHVS and CDR2 as FNYEAQ. The CDR3 contains 15 residues.

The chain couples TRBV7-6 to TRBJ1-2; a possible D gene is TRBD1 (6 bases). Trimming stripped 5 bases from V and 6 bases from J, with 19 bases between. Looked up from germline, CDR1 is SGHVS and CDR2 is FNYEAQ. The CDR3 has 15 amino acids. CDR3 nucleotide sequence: TGTGCCAGCAGCCCGACGCGGGGGCTCCTTGATGGCTACACCTTC. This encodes CASSPTRGLLDGYTF.

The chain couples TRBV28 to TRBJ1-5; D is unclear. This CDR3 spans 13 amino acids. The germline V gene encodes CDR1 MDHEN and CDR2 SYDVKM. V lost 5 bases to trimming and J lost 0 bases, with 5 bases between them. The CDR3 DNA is TGTGCCAGCAGTCATTATAGCAATCAGCCCCAGCATTTT. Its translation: CASSHYSNQPQHF.

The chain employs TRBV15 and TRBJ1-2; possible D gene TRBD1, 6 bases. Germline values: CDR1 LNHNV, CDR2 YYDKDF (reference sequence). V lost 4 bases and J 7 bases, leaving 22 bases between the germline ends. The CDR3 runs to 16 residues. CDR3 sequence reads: CATSNRPGGGAGGYTF. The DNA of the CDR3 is TGTGCCACCAGCAACCGGCCCGGCGGGGGCGCGGGTGGCTACACCTTC.

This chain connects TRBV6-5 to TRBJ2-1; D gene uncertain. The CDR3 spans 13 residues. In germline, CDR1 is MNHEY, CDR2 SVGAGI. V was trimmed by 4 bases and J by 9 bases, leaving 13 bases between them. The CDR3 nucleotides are TGTGCCAGCAGTTCGAGTCTGGGCACTGAGCAGTTCTTC. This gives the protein CASSSSLGTEQFF.

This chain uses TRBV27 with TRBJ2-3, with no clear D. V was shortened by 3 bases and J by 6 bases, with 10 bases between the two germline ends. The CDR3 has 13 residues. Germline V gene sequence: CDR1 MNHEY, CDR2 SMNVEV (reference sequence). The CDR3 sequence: CASSLVRADTQYF. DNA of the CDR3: TGTGCCAGCAGTTTGGTTAGGGCGGATACGCAGTATTTT.

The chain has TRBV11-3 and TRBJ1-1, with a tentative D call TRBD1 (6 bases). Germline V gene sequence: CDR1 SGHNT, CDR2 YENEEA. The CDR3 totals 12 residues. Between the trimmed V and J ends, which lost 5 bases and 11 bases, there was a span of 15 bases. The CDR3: CASSLGGGPAFF. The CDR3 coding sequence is TGTGCCAGCAGCCTCGGAGGGGGTCCGGCTTTCTTT.

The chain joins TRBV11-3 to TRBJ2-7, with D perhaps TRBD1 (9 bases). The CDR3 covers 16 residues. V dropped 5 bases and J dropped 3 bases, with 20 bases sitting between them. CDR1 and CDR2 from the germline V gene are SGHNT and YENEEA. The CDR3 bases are TGTGCCAGCAGCCCTACGGGGGGGACAGGGCTCTACGAGCAGTACTTC. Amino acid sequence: CASSPTGGTGLYEQYF. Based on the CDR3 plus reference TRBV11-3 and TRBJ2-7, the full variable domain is EAGVVQSPRYKIIEKKQPVAFWCNPISGHNTLYWYLQNLGQGPELLIRYENEEAVDDSQLPKDRFSAERLKGVDSTLKIQPAELGDSAVYLCASSPTGGTGLYEQYFGPGTRLTVT.

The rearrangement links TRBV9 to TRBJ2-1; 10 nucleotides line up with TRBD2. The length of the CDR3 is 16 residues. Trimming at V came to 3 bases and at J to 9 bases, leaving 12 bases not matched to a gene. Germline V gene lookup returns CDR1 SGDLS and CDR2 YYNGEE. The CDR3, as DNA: TGTGCCAGCAGCGGAACTAGCGGGGCGCTAGGTGGTGAGCAGTTCTTC. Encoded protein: CASSGTSGALGGEQFF.

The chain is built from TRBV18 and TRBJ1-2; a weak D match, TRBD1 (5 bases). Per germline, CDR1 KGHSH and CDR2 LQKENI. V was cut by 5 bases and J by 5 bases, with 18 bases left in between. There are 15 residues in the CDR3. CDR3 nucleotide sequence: TGTGCCAGCTCAGAAACAGGTGGGGTCTGGTATGGCTACACCTTC. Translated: CASSETGGVWYGYTF.

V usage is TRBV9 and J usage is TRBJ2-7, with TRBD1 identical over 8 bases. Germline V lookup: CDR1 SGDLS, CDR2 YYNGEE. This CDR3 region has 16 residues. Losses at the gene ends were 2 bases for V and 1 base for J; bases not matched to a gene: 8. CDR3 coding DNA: TGTGCCAGCAGCGTCTCCTGGGACAGGAGTTCCTACGAGCAGTACTTC. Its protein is CASSVSWDRSSYEQYF.

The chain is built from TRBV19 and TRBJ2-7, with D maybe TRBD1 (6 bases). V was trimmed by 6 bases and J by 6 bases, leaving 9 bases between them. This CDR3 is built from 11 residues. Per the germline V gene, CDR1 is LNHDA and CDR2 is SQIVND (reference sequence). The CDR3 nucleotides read TGTGCCAGTAGCACAGGGCCCGAGCAGTACTTC. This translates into CASSTGPEQYF.

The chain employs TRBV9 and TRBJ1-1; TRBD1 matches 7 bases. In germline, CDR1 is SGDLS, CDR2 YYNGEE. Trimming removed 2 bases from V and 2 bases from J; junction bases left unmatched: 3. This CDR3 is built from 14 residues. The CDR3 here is CASSVTGTNTEAFF. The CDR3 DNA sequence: TGTGCCAGCAGCGTGACAGGGACCAACACTGAAGCTTTCTTT.

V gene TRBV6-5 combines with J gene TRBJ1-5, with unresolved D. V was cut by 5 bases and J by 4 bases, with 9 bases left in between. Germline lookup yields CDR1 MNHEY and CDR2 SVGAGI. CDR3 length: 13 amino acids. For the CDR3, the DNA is TGTGCCAGCAGTCAAGGGTGGAATCAGCCCCAGCATTTT. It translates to CASSQGWNQPQHF.

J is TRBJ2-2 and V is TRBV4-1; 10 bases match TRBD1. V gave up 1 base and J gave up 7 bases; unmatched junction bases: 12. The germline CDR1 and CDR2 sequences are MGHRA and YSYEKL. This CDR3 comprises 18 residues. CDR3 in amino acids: CASSQVRDRGLGDGELFF. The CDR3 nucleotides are TGCGCCAGCAGCCAAGTAAGGGACAGGGGATTAGGAGACGGGGAGCTGTTTTTT.

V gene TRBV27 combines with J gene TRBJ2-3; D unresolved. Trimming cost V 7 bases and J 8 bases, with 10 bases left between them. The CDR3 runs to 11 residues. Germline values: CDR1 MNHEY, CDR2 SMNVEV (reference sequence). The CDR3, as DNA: TGTGCCAGCAATAAAGGGTTTACGCAGTATTTT. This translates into CASNKGFTQYF.

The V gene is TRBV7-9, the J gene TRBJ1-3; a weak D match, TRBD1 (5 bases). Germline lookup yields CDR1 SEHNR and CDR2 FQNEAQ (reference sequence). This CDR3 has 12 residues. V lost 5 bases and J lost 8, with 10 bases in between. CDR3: CASSGGTDTIYF. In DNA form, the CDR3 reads TGTGCCAGCAGCGGAGGGACTGACACCATATATTTT.

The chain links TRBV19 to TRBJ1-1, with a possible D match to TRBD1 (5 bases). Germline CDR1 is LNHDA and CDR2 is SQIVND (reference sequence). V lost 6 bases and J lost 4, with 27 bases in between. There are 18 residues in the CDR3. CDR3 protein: CASSPIFSSRTGGTEAFF. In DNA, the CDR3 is TGTGCCAGTAGCCCCATCTTTTCGTCGCGGACCGGGGGCACTGAAGCTTTCTTT.

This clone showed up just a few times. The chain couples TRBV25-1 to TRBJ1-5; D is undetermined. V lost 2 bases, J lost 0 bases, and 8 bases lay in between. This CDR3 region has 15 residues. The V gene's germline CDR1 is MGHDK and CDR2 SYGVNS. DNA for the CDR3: TGTGCCAGCAGTGAAGAGGGCTATAGCAATCAGCCCCAGCATTTT. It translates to CASSEEGYSNQPQHF.

The CDR3 is CASSPRDHYNEQFF. The CDR3 DNA reads as TGTGCCAGCAGCCCTAGGGACCACTACAATGAGCAGTTCTTC. The chain joins TRBV7-9 to TRBJ2-1; D assignment may be TRBD1 or TRBD2 (5 bases each). CDR3 size: 14 residues. Looked up from germline, CDR1 is SEHNR and CDR2 is FQNEAQ (reference sequence). Trimming shortened V by 5 bases and J by 3 bases, and 11 bases separated the two germline ends.

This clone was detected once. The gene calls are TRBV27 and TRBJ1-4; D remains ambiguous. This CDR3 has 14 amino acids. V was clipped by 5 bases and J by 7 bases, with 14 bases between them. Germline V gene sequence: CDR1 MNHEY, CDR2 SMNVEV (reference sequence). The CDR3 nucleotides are TGTGCCAGCAGTACCCGGGGAGTGACTGAAAAACTGTTTTTT. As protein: CASSTRGVTEKLFF.